This entry is about one TCR beta chain. As yet, its antigen is unknown. The sample originates from a study of vaccination effects on CD4 cells after COVID-19. Study-level information: Post-vaccine sampling took place a median of 72 days after the second dose.

The protocol was immunoSEQ multiplex PCR, while the TCRdb copy is restricted to in-frame clones and leaves out a portion. The sample lists more than 40,000 clones; about 76% were seen once. Expansion of antigen-specific CD4+ T cells with viral peptide pools was carried out by the ViraFEST assay before sequencing. Between days 10 and 11 of culture, CD4+ T cells were separated out. Two doses of either BNT162b2 or mRNA-1273 were given to each participant. Vaccinees lacked prior SARS-CoV-2 infection and tested negative for nucleocapsid antibodies. Wells of roughly 2.1 million PBMC each were grown with about 9.8 IU/ml IL-2 and roughly 10 ug/ml peptides. Half the medium was swapped for IL-2 medium on days 3 and 7. Trimming removed 2 bases from V and 0 bases from J, with 9 bases in between. The germline V gene has CDR1 SGHDT and CDR2 YYEEEE. The CDR3 extends over 15 amino acids.

The source material was CD4+ T cells from PBMCs cultured with HCoV-OC43 spike peptides, sampled after COVID-19 vaccination. Subset of the sample: HCoV-OC43 spike overlapping peptide pool stimulation. J is TRBJ2-1 and V is TRBV5-6; no definite D call. The source is a human donor who received a COVID-19 vaccine. CDR3 sequence (DNA): TGTGCCAGCAGCTTCGGCCGCAGCTCCTACAATGAGCAGTTCTTC. Translating it yields CASSFGRSSYNEQFF.